These T cell receptor beta chains were read from a single sample in a study of shared clonotypes between healthy human individuals. Data came from immunoSEQ multiplex PCR; TCRdb stores just in-frame clones and leaves some out. The table includes approximately 2,000,000 clones, just over 90% detected once. The sample taken for sequencing was naive CD8+ T cells from PBMCs. All receptors come from a man aged 18-30 years in good health. Some clones in this sample may be carry-over from other donors' samples. The CDR3 runs from the conserved cysteine through the conserved F or W. Fields, in order: clone size, V gene, J gene, D gene, CDR3 protein, CDR3 DNA. The D gene is left open where the match is weak. Expanded clones get a size class; other rows say once, few or many, or leave the size out.

size: .
V: TRBV28
J: TRBJ2-5
D: TRBD1
CDR3: CASTLTQRTGPRETQYF
DNA: TGTGCCAGCACCCTGACTCAAAGGACAGGGCCACGAGAGACCCAGTACTTC

size: once
V: TRBV5-1
J: TRBJ2-3
D: TRBD1
CDR3: CASSPGQGYTDTQYF
DNA: TGCGCCAGCAGCCCTGGACAGGGCTACACAGATACGCAGTATTTT

size: .
V: TRBV28
J: TRBJ2-1
D: .
CDR3: CASTQRGQDEQFF
DNA: TGTGCCAGCACCCAACGCGGGCAGGATGAGCAGTTCTTC

size: .
V: TRBV6-1
J: TRBJ1-1
D: .
CDR3: CASSDSFTGTDEAFF
DNA: TGTGCCAGCAGTGATTCTTTCACTGGTACTGACGAAGCTTTCTTT

size: once
V: TRBV9
J: TRBJ2-3
D: .
CDR3: CASSTRLEADTQYF
DNA: TGTGCCAGCAGCACTAGACTAGAGGCAGATACGCAGTATTTT

size: .
V: TRBV7-2
J: TRBJ1-5
D: .
CDR3: CASSLTYSNQPQHF
DNA: TGTGCCAGCAGCCTTACGTACAGCAATCAGCCCCAGCATTTT

size: .
V: TRBV5-1
J: TRBJ2-1
D: TRBD2
CDR3: CASSLGTSGRRDEQFF
DNA: TGCGCCAGCAGCTTGGGTACTAGCGGGAGACGGGATGAGCAGTTCTTC

size: .
V: TRBV7-8
J: TRBJ2-2
D: .
CDR3: CASSLEGTNTGELFF
DNA: TGTGCCAGCAGCTTAGAAGGGACGAACACCGGGGAGCTGTTTTTT

size: .
V: TRBV29-1
J: TRBJ2-5
D: .
CDR3: CSFSPGGETQYF
DNA: TGCAGCTTCAGTCCTGGGGGGGAGACCCAGTACTTC

size: .
V: TRBV4-1
J: TRBJ2-1
D: .
CDR3: CASSQDRGPGNEQFF
DNA: TGCGCCAGCAGCCAAGATCGAGGGCCGGGTAATGAGCAGTTCTTC

size: .
V: TRBV27
J: TRBJ2-7
D: TRBD2
CDR3: CASRQRRTSGYEQYF
DNA: TGTGCCAGCAGGCAAAGAAGGACTAGCGGCTACGAGCAGTACTTC

size: .
V: TRBV5-6
J: TRBJ1-2
D: .
CDR3: CASSFGHDYTF
DNA: TGTGCCAGCAGCTTTGGCCATGACTACACCTTC

size: once
V: TRBV15
J: TRBJ2-7
D: .
CDR3: CATSDGRRGEQYF
DNA: TGTGCCACCAGCGACGGACGTAGGGGCGAGCAGTACTTC

size: .
V: TRBV6-6
J: TRBJ2-7
D: .
CDR3: CASSYSEAYEQYF
DNA: TGTGCCAGCAGTTACTCGGAAGCCTACGAGCAGTACTTC

size: .
V: TRBV27
J: TRBJ1-5
D: .
CDR3: CASSTTGSNQPQHF
DNA: TGTGCCAGCAGCACGACAGGAAGCAATCAGCCCCAGCATTTT

size: .
V: TRBV28
J: TRBJ1-5
D: .
CDR3: CASSPPNFRQIPGSNQPQHF
DNA: TGTGCCAGCAGTCCCCCAAACTTTCGACAGATTCCCGGGAGCAATCAGCCCCAGCATTTT

size: .
V: TRBV29-1
J: TRBJ2-5
D: TRBD2
CDR3: CSVGGGREYQETQYF
DNA: TGCAGCGTTGGGGGGGGACGGGAGTACCAAGAGACCCAGTACTTC

size: .
V: TRBV27
J: TRBJ2-3
D: TRBD2
CDR3: CASFGAGVSGTDTQYF
DNA: TGTGCCAGCTTTGGTGCGGGAGTGAGTGGCACAGATACGCAGTATTTT

size: .
V: TRBV4-1
J: TRBJ1-1
D: .
CDR3: CASSLEWVNTEAFF
DNA: TGCGCCAGCAGCCTTGAATGGGTGAACACTGAAGCTTTCTTT

size: .
V: TRBV5-1
J: TRBJ1-2
D: .
CDR3: CASSPLKGGDGYTF
DNA: TGCGCCAGCAGCCCCCTTAAGGGGGGCGATGGCTACACCTTC

size: once
V: TRBV7-8
J: TRBJ2-5
D: .
CDR3: CASSPIAGVLLEETQYF
DNA: TGTGCCAGCAGCCCGATCGCCGGGGTGTTGCTAGAAGAGACCCAGTACTTC

size: .
V: TRBV19
J: TRBJ2-3
D: TRBD2
CDR3: CASSIDRWGLITDTQYF
DNA: TGTGCCAGTAGTATAGATCGGTGGGGACTAATTACAGATACGCAGTATTTT

size: .
V: TRBV15
J: TRBJ1-2
D: .
CDR3: CARAENYGYTF
DNA: TGTGCCAGAGCGGAAAACTATGGCTACACCTTC

size: once
V: TRBV10-3
J: TRBJ2-1
D: .
CDR3: CAISELAGTYNEQFF
DNA: TGTGCCATCAGTGAGTTGGCGGGGACCTACAATGAGCAGTTCTTC

size: .
V: TRBV7-9
J: TRBJ2-5
D: .
CDR3: CASSSSPRVNF
DNA: TGTGCCAGCAGCTCGTCCCCCAGGGTCAACTTC

size: once
V: TRBV11-2
J: TRBJ2-7
D: .
CDR3: CASSVRLDEQYF
DNA: TGTGCCAGCAGCGTACGACTAGACGAGCAGTACTTC

size: .
V: TRBV5-6
J: TRBJ2-7
D: .
CDR3: CASSLGLPGGEQYF
DNA: TGTGCCAGCAGCTTAGGTCTCCCTGGAGGGGAGCAGTACTTC

size: .
V: TRBV27
J: TRBJ2-1
D: .
CDR3: CASGLKFYNEQFF
DNA: TGTGCGAGCGGCCTCAAGTTCTACAATGAGCAGTTCTTC